This T cell receptor (beta chain) is from a study of cytomegalovirus exposure and HLA in healthy donors. Study-wide background: From 150 million to 200 million T cells, an earlier analysis saw around 120 million unique TCR beta sequences.

With 60 Vbeta and 13 Jbeta primers, the PCR was carried out. Sequenced by immunoSEQ multiplex PCR; TCRdb stores in-frame clones only, minus some. This sample carries 210,000 or so clones, around 81% of them seen once, and the ten largest clones take 10%. This clone was recorded a few times. What it recognizes is unknown. Study-wide results and caveats: High specificity and sensitivity for cytomegalovirus status were reported for the classifier. A previous analysis found most TCR beta V segments productive roughly 87% or roughly 30% of the time.

The CDR3 is 16 amino acids. Germline loops: CDR1 MDHEN, CDR2 SYDVKM. The V gene lost 3 bases and the J gene lost 3 bases, with 15 bases spanning the gap. V usage is TRBV28 and J usage is TRBJ1-3; unclear D gene. This TCR came from a woman aged 45 to 65 in good health and CMV-seropositive. Sequencing was done on a sample of PBMCs. The CDR3 region has the DNA TGTGCCAGCAGTTTTTTGGGCCGGGAATATGGAAACACCATATATTTT. Protein sequence: CASSFLGREYGNTIYF. The full variable domain, with the rest looked up from reference TRBV28 and TRBJ1-3, is DVKVTQSSRYLVKRTGEKVFLECVQDMDHENMFWYRQDPGLGLRLIYFSYDVKMKEKGDIPEGYSVSREKKERFSLILESASTNQTSMYLCASSFLGREYGNTIYFGEGSWLTVV.